This T cell receptor beta chain comes out of a study of T cell responses to AZD1222 COVID-19 vaccine. Per the germline V gene, CDR1 is MNHEY and CDR2 is SVGAGI. The CDR3 covers 12 residues. Deletions cut 4 bases from V and 1 base from J, with 4 bases between. TCRdb's copy holds only in-frame clones and misses some; the assay was immunoSEQ multiplex PCR. The sample contains roughly 110,000 clones, roughly 90% of which appear only once. Material: peripheral blood, obtained on day 0 of AZD1222 vaccination. The chain uses TRBV6-5 and TRBJ1-1; D uncertain. The clonotype was recovered from an adult in good health. The CDR3 sequence: CASSSQNTEAFF. CDR3 bases: TGTGCCAGCAGTTCACAGAACACTGAAGCTTTCTTT.